A selection of T cell receptor beta chains follows, all from one sample in a study of blood T cell repertoires in COVID-19. Sequencing was performed with immunoSEQ multiplex PCR; in TCRdb, only in-frame clones are kept and a portion is missing. Found here are almost 55,000 clones, roughly 85% of them singletons; the top ten hold roughly 5%. The specimen sequenced was peripheral blood. The source of these receptors is a human donor in a cohort sampled during active COVID-19. CDR3s include the opening cysteine and the closing phenylalanine or tryptophan. Fields, in order: J gene, V gene, CDR3 protein.

J: TRBJ1-1
V: TRBV5-1
CDR3: CASSLAEGLNTEAFF

J: TRBJ1-2
V: TRBV5-6
CDR3: CASRGDTELNTF

J: TRBJ1-4
V: TRBV30
CDR3: CAWRGGASDEKLFF

J: TRBJ2-7
V: TRBV5-5
CDR3: CASSPRQGSYEQYF

J: TRBJ1-4
V: TRBV5-5
CDR3: CASSLTRVPNEKLFF

J: TRBJ1-1
V: TRBV30
CDR3: CAWRTALYTEAFF

J: TRBJ2-2
V: TRBV7-3
CDR3: CASSWGDGTGELFF

J: TRBJ2-1
V: TRBV6-1
CDR3: CASSVGTPYGGNEQFF

J: TRBJ2-5
V: TRBV2
CDR3: CASITGSWETQYF

J: TRBJ2-1
V: TRBV5-4
CDR3: CASSLDGEGPFF

J: TRBJ2-1
V: TRBV21-1
CDR3: CASSTIRGDSYNEQFF

J: TRBJ2-2
V: TRBV29-1
CDR3: CSAQGYRATGELFF

J: TRBJ1-2
V: TRBV5-5
CDR3: CASSLVQNYGYTF

J: TRBJ1-2
V: TRBV15
CDR3: CATSTGVTGGARDGYTF

J: TRBJ2-6
V: TRBV11-3
CDR3: CASSTRNSGANVLTF

J: TRBJ2-7
V: TRBV18
CDR3: CASSPGISYEQYF

J: TRBJ1-1
V: TRBV5-1
CDR3: CASRIRQGEIEAFF

J: TRBJ2-4
V: TRBV19
CDR3: CASSIDTRMLAKNIQYF

J: TRBJ2-7
V: TRBV5-1
CDR3: CASSITGQRSYEQYF

J: TRBJ1-2
V: TRBV6-5
CDR3: CASRGGGYTF

J: TRBJ1-1
V: TRBV27
CDR3: CASSHPLPTGVTEAFF

J: TRBJ2-7
V: TRBV7-2
CDR3: CASSLGASGGNEQYF

J: TRBJ1-3
V: TRBV7-7
CDR3: CASSPPRNTIYF

J: TRBJ1-4
V: TRBV6-5
CDR3: CASRFSTTNEKLFF

J: TRBJ2-5
V: TRBV19
CDR3: CASSLLGGQGQETQYF

J: TRBJ2-1
V: TRBV7-2
CDR3: CASSLQGSDEQFF

J: TRBJ1-2
V: TRBV6-5
CDR3: CASSPNDRGRGYTF

J: TRBJ1-5
V: TRBV19
CDR3: CATGLSSGVFQPQHF

J: TRBJ2-5
V: TRBV29-1
CDR3: CSVSESSGGYQETQYF

J: TRBJ1-3
V: TRBV6-5
CDR3: CASSRQGASGNTIYF

J: TRBJ1-4
V: TRBV7-6
CDR3: CASSSRGKGDEKLFF

J: TRBJ2-3
V: TRBV5-1
CDR3: CASSPPGTNTDTQYF

J: TRBJ2-5
V: TRBV7-2
CDR3: CASSFNRQETQYF

J: TRBJ2-1
V: TRBV6-5
CDR3: CASSSPRLNEQFF

J: TRBJ1-1
V: TRBV7-2
CDR3: CASSRQGMNTEAFF

J: TRBJ2-7
V: TRBV7-8
CDR3: CASSLGQLLSYEQYF

J: TRBJ1-2
V: TRBV7-2
CDR3: CASSPEHFRTGGKSYGYTF

J: TRBJ2-1
V: TRBV4-3
CDR3: CASSNPAGGVNEQFF

J: TRBJ1-1
V: TRBV6-1
CDR3: CASSEPFEAFF

J: TRBJ2-2
V: TRBV4-3
CDR3: CASSQGSRGLGELFF

J: TRBJ2-7
V: TRBV13
CDR3: CASSLPGGSYEQYF

J: TRBJ1-2
V: TRBV5-1
CDR3: CASGGDGSYGYTF

J: TRBJ2-3
V: TRBV5-1
CDR3: CASSLLGQGRGDTQYF

J: TRBJ1-5
V: TRBV30
CDR3: CAWSPHSNQPQHF

J: TRBJ1-3
V: TRBV28
CDR3: CASSSSRGVRGHLSGNTIYF

J: TRBJ2-5
V: TRBV6-5
CDR3: CASSYSIGMGETQYF